The 10 T cell receptor beta chains below all came from one sample that was sequenced in a study of T cell clonality in common variable immunodeficiency. Using immunoSEQ multiplex PCR, the repertoire was profiled, and TCRdb retains in-frame clones only, with some absent. The repertoire shows about 40,000 clones, none seen only once; the top ten take around 2.1%. Sequencing was done on a sample of peripheral blood mononuclear cells. Source of these receptors: a person aged 18 to 70 in good health.

This clone occurred many times. The CDR3 end falls 3 residues outside the read, so it is completed with the germline J gene. This chain connects TRBV5-6 to TRBJ1-1; D uncertain. CDR1 and CDR2 from the germline V gene are SGHDT and YYEEEE. This CDR3 is built from 14 residues. V lost 2 bases, J lost 0 bases, and 8 bases lay in between. The covered CDR3 bases are TGTGCCAGCAGCTTAACGGGTCTGAACACTGAA. Translating gives CASSLTGLNTE. The CDR3 in full is CASSLTGLNTEAFF.

There are many counts of this clone. The read stops 3 residues short of the end of the CDR3; the missing end is completed from the germline J gene. Other nucleotide sequences from this sample produce the same CDR3. The rearrangement uses TRBV19 and TRBJ1-1; 7 nucleotides match TRBD1. The V gene end was trimmed by 5 bases and the J gene end by 1 base; junction bases not matched to a gene: 4. CDR3 length equals 14 residues. The germline gives CDR1 LNHDA, CDR2 SQIVND (reference sequence). The CDR3 region is CASSEDRRNTEAFF. The sequenced CDR3 bases are TGTGCCAGTAGTGAGGACAGGAGGAACACTGAA.

On this clone: The read comes to an end 3 residues before the CDR3 does, leaving the germline J gene to fill in the end. The chain joins TRBV7-2 to TRBJ2-7, with 7 bases fitting TRBD1. Germline V CDR1 and CDR2: SGHTA, FQGNSA. This CDR3 comprises 14 residues. After removal of 5 bases from V and 3 bases from J, the junction contained 7 bases not matched to a gene. The sequenced part of the CDR3 DNA is TGTGCCAGCAGCCCGCCGGGACAGTTCTACGAG. Protein product: CASSPPGQFYE. The complete CDR3 sequence is CASSPPGQFYEQYF.

This clone was counted ten times or more. The CDR3 spells CASSFGGTGELFF. The part of the CDR3 DNA that was read is TGTGCCAGCAGTTTCGGGGGCACCGGGGAG. The gene calls are TRBV12-3 or TRBV12-4 and TRBJ2-2; maybe TRBD2 (6 bases). Coverage ceases 3 residues before the CDR3 finishes, and the germline J gene fills in the end. Trimming removed 3 bases from V and 4 bases from J, with 6 bases in between. This CDR3 comprises 13 residues.

This clone came up many times. Sequencing ends 3 residues short of the CDR3 end; the germline J gene provides the rest. The rearrangement links TRBV10-1 to TRBJ2-2, with D possibly matching TRBD2 (5 bases). The germline V gene has CDR1 WNHNN and CDR2 SYGVQD (reference sequence). Trimming left V 4 bases short and J 6 bases short, with 6 bases between. The CDR3 has 12 residues. The CDR3: CASSAGAGELFF. CDR3 DNA (partial): TGCGCCAGCAGTGCCGGGGCCGGGGAG.

With regard to this clone: The read is 3 residues too short to cover the CDR3 end, so that end is filled in from the germline J gene. V is TRBV29-1 and J is TRBJ2-7; 9 bases fit TRBD1. Germline CDR1 SQVTM, CDR2 ANQGSEA. J lost 6 bases, V lost 7 bases, and 13 bases had no gene match. The CDR3 extends over 14 amino acids. The CDR3 DNA, read in part, is TGCAGCGGTGCTGGTTGGACAGGGGAGGGCGAG. This sequence encodes CSGAGWTGEGE. The entire CDR3 protein is CSGAGWTGEGEQYF.

This clone was observed at least ten times. The missing CDR3 end, 3 residues past where the read stops, is filled in from the germline J gene. The V and J genes are TRBV5-6 and TRBJ2-2, with 9 bases matching TRBD1. From germline, CDR1 is SGHDT and CDR2 YYEEEE. This CDR3 spans 14 amino acids. The sequenced CDR3 bases are TGTGCCAGCAGCTTTGACAGGGGGGGAGAAAAG. It is translated as CASSFDRGGEK. The full CDR3 sequence reads CASSFDRGGEKLFF. The entire variable domain, with the rest obtained from reference TRBV5-6 and TRBJ2-2, is as follows: DAGVTQSPTHLIKTRGQQVTLRCSPKSGHDTVSWYQQALGQGPQFIFQYYEEEERQRGNFPDRFSGHQFPNYSSELNVNALLLGDSALYLCASSFDRGGEKLFFGEGSRLTVL.

As concerns this clone: The sequenced fragment ends 3 residues before the CDR3 boundary, so the rest is inferred from the germline J gene. The chain has TRBV2 and TRBJ1-3; tentative D call: TRBD1 (5 bases). Trimming shortened V by 4 bases and J by 1 base, and 11 bases separated the two germline ends. This CDR3 region has 15 residues. CDR1 and CDR2 (germline): SNHLY, FYNNEI. CDR3 amino acids: CASSVFRASGNTIYF. The sequenced part of the CDR3 DNA is TGTGCCAGCAGTGTATTCAGGGCGTCTGGAAACACC.

This clone was found many times. This chain's CDR3 is CASSNSRDSEQYF. CDR3 bases read: TGTGCCAGTAGTAATTCCCGGGACAGCGAG. The V and J genes are TRBV19 and TRBJ2-7, with TRBD1 matching 7 bases. Read sequence stops 3 residues before the CDR3 end, and the germline J gene provides the missing end. CDR1 is LNHDA and CDR2 is SQIVND in the germline V gene (reference sequence). CDR3 length: 13 residues. The junction had 6 bases not matched to a gene; V was cut back by 4 bases and J by 6 bases.

This clone was observed at least ten times. The sequenced fragment ends 3 residues before the CDR3 boundary, so the rest is inferred from the germline J gene. This rearrangement joins TRBV7-3 to TRBJ1-2, with TRBD1 matching over 8 bases. V lost 1 base, J lost 4 bases, and 8 bases stayed unmatched. The CDR3 is 16 residues long. Germline-derived CDR1 and CDR2 are SGHTA and FQGTGA. Partial CDR3 DNA: TGTGCCAGCAGCTTAATGGTACAGGGGGTTTCCTATGGC. Translation gives CASSLMVQGVSYG. The full CDR3 protein reads CASSLMVQGVSYGYTF.